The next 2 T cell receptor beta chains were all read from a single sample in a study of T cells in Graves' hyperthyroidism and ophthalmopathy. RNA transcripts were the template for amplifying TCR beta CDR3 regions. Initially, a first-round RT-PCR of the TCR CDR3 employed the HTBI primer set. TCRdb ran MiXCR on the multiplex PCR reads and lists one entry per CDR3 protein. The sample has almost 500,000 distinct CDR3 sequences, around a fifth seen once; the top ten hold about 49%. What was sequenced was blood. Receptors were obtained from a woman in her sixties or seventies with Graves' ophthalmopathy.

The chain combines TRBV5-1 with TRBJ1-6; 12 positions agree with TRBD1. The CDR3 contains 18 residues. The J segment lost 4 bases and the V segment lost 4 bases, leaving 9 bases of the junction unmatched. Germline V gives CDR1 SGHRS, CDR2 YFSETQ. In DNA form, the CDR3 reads TGCGCCAGCAGCCCAGGGACAGGGGGCCTCCCTTATAATTCACCCCTCCACTTT. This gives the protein CASSPGTGGLPYNSPLHF. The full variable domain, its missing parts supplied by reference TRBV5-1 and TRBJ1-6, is KAGVTQTPRYLIKTRGQQVTLSCSPISGHRSVSWYQQTPGQGLQFLFEYFSETQRNKGNFPGRFSGRQFSNSRSEMNVSTLELGDSALYLCASSPGTGGLPYNSPLHFGNGTRLTVT.

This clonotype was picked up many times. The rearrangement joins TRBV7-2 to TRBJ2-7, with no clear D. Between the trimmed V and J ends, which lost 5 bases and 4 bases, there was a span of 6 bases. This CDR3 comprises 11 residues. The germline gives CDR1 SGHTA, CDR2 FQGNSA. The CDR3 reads CASSHRYEQYF. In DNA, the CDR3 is TGTGCCAGCAGCCACCGTTACGAGCAGTACTTC.